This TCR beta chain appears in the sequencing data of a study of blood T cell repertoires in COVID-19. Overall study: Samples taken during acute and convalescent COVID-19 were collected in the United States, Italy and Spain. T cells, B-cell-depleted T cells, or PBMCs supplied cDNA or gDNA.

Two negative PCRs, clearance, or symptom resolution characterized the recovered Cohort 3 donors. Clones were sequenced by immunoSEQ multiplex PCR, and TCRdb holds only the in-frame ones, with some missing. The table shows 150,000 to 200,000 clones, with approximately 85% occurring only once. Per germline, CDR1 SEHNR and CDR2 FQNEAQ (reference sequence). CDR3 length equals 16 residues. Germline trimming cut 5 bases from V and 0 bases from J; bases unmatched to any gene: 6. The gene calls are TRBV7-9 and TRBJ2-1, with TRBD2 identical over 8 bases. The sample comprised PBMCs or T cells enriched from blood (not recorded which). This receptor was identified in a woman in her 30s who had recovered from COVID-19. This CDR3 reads CASSPQAGASYNEQFF. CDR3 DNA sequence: TGTGCCAGCAGCCCCCAAGCGGGAGCCTCCTACAATGAGCAGTTCTTC.